Listed below are T cell receptor beta chains from one sample, sequenced in a study of blood T cell repertoires in COVID-19. Assay: immunoSEQ multiplex PCR; the TCRdb copy retains only in-frame clones and omits some. Among 9,500 to 12,000 clones listed, 65% to 90% were seen once. Sample: peripheral blood. The receptors were sampled from a man between 65 and 85 years old with active COVID-19. The CDR3 runs from the conserved cysteine through the conserved F or W. The D gene is left open where the match is weak. Some rows mark clone size as missing; the rest say once, few, many or name a class of expanded clone.

j_gene: TRBJ2-7
abundance: .
d_gene: TRBD1
v_gene: TRBV5-3
CDR3nt: TGTGCCAGAAGAAGGGACAGGGGACAACGTCAACGGCAGTACTTC
CDR3aa: CARRRDRGQRQRQYF

j_gene: TRBJ2-1
abundance: .
d_gene: TRBD2
v_gene: TRBV29-1
CDR3nt: TGCAGCGTTGAGGGGACTAGCGGGGTAAGCTCCTACAATGAGCAGTTCTTC
CDR3aa: CSVEGTSGVSSYNEQFF

j_gene: TRBJ2-7
abundance: .
d_gene: TRBD2
v_gene: TRBV7-2
CDR3nt: TGTGCCAGCAGCTTAGGTTTCTGGAGCGGGGGGGCCAACGGCGAGCAGTACTTC
CDR3aa: CASSLGFWSGGANGEQYF

j_gene: TRBJ2-7
abundance: .
d_gene: TRBD1
v_gene: TRBV28
CDR3nt: TGTGCCAGCAGTCCCATTAGGACAGGCTCTGTCTCCTACGAGCAGTACTTC
CDR3aa: CASSPIRTGSVSYEQYF

j_gene: TRBJ2-1
abundance: .
d_gene: .
v_gene: TRBV9
CDR3nt: TGTGCCAGCAGCGAAGGGGGCCTGACCCCGGGGGCTGAGCAGTTCTTC
CDR3aa: CASSEGGLTPGAEQFF

j_gene: TRBJ1-5
abundance: .
d_gene: TRBD1
v_gene: TRBV5-1
CDR3nt: TGCGCCAGCAGCTTGGGACAGGGGTTTTCAGCCCAGCATTTT
CDR3aa: CASSLGQGFSAQHF

j_gene: TRBJ2-7
abundance: .
d_gene: .
v_gene: TRBV1
CDR3nt: TGCACCAGCAGCCAAGATCCTTGGACTAGCGGGGCCCCCTACGAGCAGTACTTC
CDR3aa: CTSSQDPWTSGAPYEQYF

j_gene: TRBJ2-6
abundance: .
d_gene: .
v_gene: TRBV19
CDR3nt: TGTGCCACTTCACAGGGTCCCATCTCTGGGGCCAACGTCCTGACTTTC
CDR3aa: CATSQGPISGANVLTF

j_gene: TRBJ2-5
abundance: .
d_gene: TRBD2
v_gene: TRBV25-1
CDR3nt: TGTGCCAGCAGTGGCTTTGGGGGGGAGATGGAGACCCAGTACTTC
CDR3aa: CASSGFGGEMETQYF

j_gene: TRBJ2-1
abundance: .
d_gene: .
v_gene: TRBV7-2
CDR3nt: TGTGCCAGCAGCTTAACTATTGGCGTATTTAATGAGCAGTTCTTC
CDR3aa: CASSLTIGVFNEQFF

j_gene: TRBJ2-2
abundance: .
d_gene: .
v_gene: TRBV2
CDR3nt: TGTGCCAGTGGGACTTCCAACACCGGGGAGCTGTTTTTT
CDR3aa: CASGTSNTGELFF

j_gene: TRBJ1-2
abundance: few
d_gene: TRBD1
v_gene: TRBV14
CDR3nt: TGTGCCAGCAGCCAAAACAGGGGTAACTATGGCTACACCTTC
CDR3aa: CASSQNRGNYGYTF

j_gene: TRBJ1-3
abundance: medium-sized
d_gene: .
v_gene: TRBV30
CDR3nt: TGTGCCTGGAGCCCCCGCCCGGACACCATATATTTT
CDR3aa: CAWSPRPDTIYF

j_gene: TRBJ1-5
abundance: .
d_gene: TRBD1
v_gene: TRBV19
CDR3nt: TGTGCCAGTAGTCACCCTGGGGACAGCTACCTTTTCTATCAGCCCCAGCATTTT
CDR3aa: CASSHPGDSYLFYQPQHF

j_gene: TRBJ1-1
abundance: .
d_gene: .
v_gene: TRBV18
CDR3nt: TGTGCCAGCTCACCAGCAGGGTACACTGAAGCTTTCTTT
CDR3aa: CASSPAGYTEAFF

j_gene: TRBJ2-5
abundance: .
d_gene: .
v_gene: TRBV2
CDR3nt: TGTGCCAGCAGTGGTTCCTATTACGAGACCCAGTACTTC
CDR3aa: CASSGSYYETQYF

j_gene: TRBJ2-5
abundance: .
d_gene: .
v_gene: TRBV4-1
CDR3nt: TGCGCCAGCAGCCCAGGCCCCCTTTCGACTAGTTACCAAGAGACCCAGTACTTC
CDR3aa: CASSPGPLSTSYQETQYF

j_gene: TRBJ1-1
abundance: .
d_gene: TRBD1
v_gene: TRBV5-6
CDR3nt: TGTGCCAGCACCCAGGGGGCATTACCTGAAGCTTTCTTT
CDR3aa: CASTQGALPEAFF

j_gene: TRBJ2-2
abundance: few
d_gene: .
v_gene: TRBV7-8
CDR3nt: TGTGCCAGCTTAAAAACAGGGTCACGCACCGGGGAGCTGTTTTTT
CDR3aa: CASLKTGSRTGELFF

j_gene: TRBJ1-6
abundance: .
d_gene: .
v_gene: TRBV4-1
CDR3nt: TGCGCCAGCAGCCCGCAAGTTGGACAAAAGGGGTATAATTCACCCCTCCACTTT
CDR3aa: CASSPQVGQKGYNSPLHF

j_gene: TRBJ2-5
abundance: once
d_gene: TRBD2
v_gene: TRBV7-8
CDR3nt: TGTGCCAGCAGCTCTGGTGTGACTAGCGGCCAAGAGACCCAGTACTTC
CDR3aa: CASSSGVTSGQETQYF

j_gene: TRBJ1-3
abundance: .
d_gene: .
v_gene: TRBV7-9
CDR3nt: TGTGCCAGCAGCCCCCGCGTTGGCTCTGGAAACACCATATATTTT
CDR3aa: CASSPRVGSGNTIYF

j_gene: TRBJ2-5
abundance: once
d_gene: TRBD2
v_gene: TRBV7-8
CDR3nt: TGTGCCAGCAGCTTAGAGGGGGGACTAGCGGGGTACGAGACCCAGTACTTC
CDR3aa: CASSLEGGLAGYETQYF

j_gene: TRBJ1-2
abundance: .
d_gene: .
v_gene: TRBV18
CDR3nt: TGTGCCAGCTCAGAGATACCACAAATTTCTTTAGTCAGGGATGGCTACACCTTC
CDR3aa: CASSEIPQISLVRDGYTF

j_gene: TRBJ2-7
abundance: .
d_gene: TRBD1
v_gene: TRBV11-2
CDR3nt: TGTGCCAGCACCACCAGGCGTGGGGACAGGACCCCCTACGAGCAGTACTTC
CDR3aa: CASTTRRGDRTPYEQYF

j_gene: TRBJ1-4
abundance: .
d_gene: TRBD1
v_gene: TRBV7-8
CDR3nt: TGTGCCAGCAGCAGCCCGACAGGGGGCGCAGAAAAACTGTTTTTT
CDR3aa: CASSSPTGGAEKLFF

j_gene: TRBJ1-2
abundance: .
d_gene: TRBD1
v_gene: TRBV28
CDR3nt: TGTGCCACTACGACAGGGAGGATTTATGGCTACACCTTC
CDR3aa: CATTTGRIYGYTF

j_gene: TRBJ1-5
abundance: .
d_gene: TRBD1
v_gene: TRBV6-2/TRBV6-3
CDR3nt: TGTGCCAGCAGCCCCGGGACAGGGCTTCTTCAGCCCCAGCATTTT
CDR3aa: CASSPGTGLLQPQHF

j_gene: TRBJ2-7
abundance: .
d_gene: TRBD1
v_gene: TRBV4-3
CDR3nt: TGCGCCAGCAGCCTACAGGGGCAGGATGAGCAGTACTTC
CDR3aa: CASSLQGQDEQYF

j_gene: TRBJ2-7
abundance: .
d_gene: .
v_gene: TRBV2
CDR3nt: TGTGCCGGGAAGGGAGCGGACTCCTACGAGCAGTACTTC
CDR3aa: CAGKGADSYEQYF

j_gene: TRBJ2-7
abundance: once
d_gene: TRBD2
v_gene: TRBV7-7
CDR3nt: TGTGCCAGCAGTCTGGGGGGGGGCTACGAGCAGTACTTC
CDR3aa: CASSLGGGYEQYF

j_gene: TRBJ1-1
abundance: few
d_gene: .
v_gene: TRBV5-1
CDR3nt: TGCGCCAGCAGCCGAGCGAACACTGAAGCTTTCTTT
CDR3aa: CASSRANTEAFF

j_gene: TRBJ1-3
abundance: .
d_gene: .
v_gene: TRBV10-1
CDR3nt: TGCGCCAGCAGCCCCGGCGGGTCTCAAGGAAACACCATATATTTT
CDR3aa: CASSPGGSQGNTIYF

j_gene: TRBJ1-3
abundance: once
d_gene: .
v_gene: TRBV6-1
CDR3nt: TGTGCCAGCAGTGAAGGCTCGGGCTCTGGAAACACCATATATTTT
CDR3aa: CASSEGSGSGNTIYF

j_gene: TRBJ1-1
abundance: .
d_gene: .
v_gene: TRBV3-1/TRBV3-2
CDR3nt: TGTGCCAGCAGCCAACCTACAGGTGAAGCTTTCTTT
CDR3aa: CASSQPTGEAFF

j_gene: TRBJ2-1
abundance: few
d_gene: TRBD1
v_gene: TRBV7-2
CDR3nt: TGTGCCAGCAGCCTCCTACCGGGACAGCCCCACAATGAGCAGTTCTTC
CDR3aa: CASSLLPGQPHNEQFF

j_gene: TRBJ2-1
abundance: once
d_gene: .
v_gene: TRBV27
CDR3nt: TGTGCCAGCAGTTTCATCCCCGACCATCAGGGGATCTCCCACAATGAGCAGTTCTTC
CDR3aa: CASSFIPDHQGISHNEQFF

j_gene: TRBJ1-2
abundance: .
d_gene: .
v_gene: TRBV24-1
CDR3nt: TGTGCCACCAGTGATTCCTGGGGCTCGGGCTACGCCTTC
CDR3aa: CATSDSWGSGYAF

j_gene: TRBJ1-1
abundance: .
d_gene: TRBD1
v_gene: TRBV7-2
CDR3nt: TGTGCCAGCAGCCCCATTAAGGGGGCGATTGCGGCTTTCTTT
CDR3aa: CASSPIKGAIAAFF

j_gene: TRBJ2-2
abundance: .
d_gene: .
v_gene: TRBV9
CDR3nt: TGTGCCAGCAGCCCCCTGGGCTTGCCCGTCGGGGAGCTGTTTTTT
CDR3aa: CASSPLGLPVGELFF

j_gene: TRBJ1-4
abundance: .
d_gene: .
v_gene: TRBV5-4
CDR3nt: TGTGCCAGCAGCTTGGGTCGGGGTACGGAAAAACTGTTTTTT
CDR3aa: CASSLGRGTEKLFF

j_gene: TRBJ1-1
abundance: .
d_gene: TRBD1
v_gene: TRBV10-3
CDR3nt: TGTGCCATCAGGCCAGGGGGCGGGCACACTGAAGCTTTCTTT
CDR3aa: CAIRPGGGHTEAFF

j_gene: TRBJ2-3
abundance: .
d_gene: .
v_gene: TRBV6-2/TRBV6-3
CDR3nt: TGTGCCAGCAGTAAACCAGGGGATACGCAGTATTTT
CDR3aa: CASSKPGDTQYF

j_gene: TRBJ2-1
abundance: once
d_gene: .
v_gene: TRBV6-5
CDR3nt: TGTGCCAGCAGCCGAGCCGGGAATGAGCAGTTCTTC
CDR3aa: CASSRAGNEQFF